Following are 28 T cell receptor beta chains from one sample sequenced in a study of early T cells in non-severe SARS-CoV-2 infection. MiXCR was run by TCRdb on the 5' RACE reads, yielding one entry per CDR3 protein. There are more than 90,000 distinct CDR3 sequences in the sample; 8% to 13% occur only once, and around 4.7% lies in the top ten. Sequences were obtained from whole blood. Receptors were obtained from an adult who was a healthcare worker with PCR-confirmed SARS-CoV-2 infection or an uninfected control (not recorded which).

This clonotype was counted ten times or more. The chain joins TRBV25-1 to TRBJ1-5; no clear D gene. The germline V gene encodes CDR1 MGHDK and CDR2 SYGVNS. The V and J ends lost 2 bases and 6 bases respectively, with 8 bases between them. The CDR3 consists of 13 residues. The CDR3, as DNA: TGTGCCAGCAGTGAAAAGGAAGGTCAGCCCCAGCATTTT. This codes for CASSEKEGQPQHF.

V usage is TRBV2 and J usage is TRBJ2-7; a weak D match, TRBD1 (5 bases). V was trimmed by 1 base and J by 2 bases, leaving 9 bases between them. CDR1 is SNHLY, CDR2 FYNNEI, per germline. This CDR3 is 14 amino acids long. For the CDR3, the DNA is TGTGCCAGCAGTGAAGACAGGTCAGCCTACGAGCAGTACTTC. Translating gives CASSEDRSAYEQYF. Using reference TRBV2 and TRBJ2-7 for the parts outside the CDR3, the full variable domain is EPEVTQTPSHQVTQMGQEVILRCVPISNHLYFYWYRQILGQKVEFLVSFYNNEISEKSEIFDDQFSVERPDGSNFTLKIRSTKLEDSAMYFCASSEDRSAYEQYFGPGTRLTVT.

This clonotype was detected a few times. The genes are TRBV15 and TRBJ2-7; D is unclear. Trimming took 5 bases from V and 5 from J, leaving 13 bases between them. This CDR3 comprises 13 residues. CDR1 is LNHNV, CDR2 YYDKDF, per germline (reference sequence). In nucleotides, the CDR3 is TGTGCCACCAGCCACCCTCGAGCACACGAGCAGTACTTC. It is translated as CATSHPRAHEQYF.

This clonotype was seen at least ten times. V gene TRBV28 combines with J gene TRBJ2-7; 8 bases are shared with TRBD2. This CDR3 comprises 15 residues. Germline CDR1 MDHEN, CDR2 SYDVKM. The ends lost 2 bases at V and 2 bases at J; junction bases unmatched: 5. DNA of the CDR3: TGTGCCAGCAGTTTAGGGGCGGGAGGCCCCTACGAGCAGTACTTC. Translation gives CASSLGAGGPYEQYF.

The chain carries TRBV9 and TRBJ2-7; D might be TRBD2 (5 bases). The germline V and J ends were trimmed by 0 bases and 0 bases, with 13 bases remaining between them. Germline CDR1 and CDR2: SGDLS and YYNGEE. The CDR3 contains 16 residues. The CDR3 reads CASSVALSATSYEQYF. The CDR3 DNA follows: TGTGCCAGCAGCGTAGCACTTAGCGCGACCTCCTACGAGCAGTACTTC.

A few counts support this clonotype. The CDR3 loop is CASSYTVSGNTIYF. CDR3 in DNA: TGTGCCAGCAGTTACACAGTATCTGGAAACACCATATATTTT. The chain links TRBV2 to TRBJ1-3; the D is unclear. This CDR3 has 14 amino acids. In germline, CDR1 is SNHLY, CDR2 FYNNEI. The ends were cut back, 5 bases at V and 1 base at J, with 9 bases in the middle.

The chain joins TRBV7-6 to TRBJ1-3; D not resolved. Trimming took 4 bases from V and 0 from J, leaving 7 bases between them. This CDR3 comprises 14 residues. Germline V lookup: CDR1 SGHVS, CDR2 FNYEAQ. The CDR3 is CASSSQYSGNTIYF. The CDR3 nucleotides are TGTGCCAGCAGCTCCCAGTACTCTGGAAACACCATATATTTT.

This clonotype was picked up a small number of times. This chain uses TRBV5-1 with TRBJ2-5; 7 positions agree with TRBD1. The CDR3 is 14 residues long. Trimming at V came to 4 bases and at J to 5 bases, leaving 8 bases not matched to a gene. Germline V CDR1 and CDR2: SGHRS, YFSETQ. DNA of the CDR3: TGCGCCAGCAGCACCGGACAGGCACGGGAGACCCAGTACTTC. Its translation: CASSTGQARETQYF. Full variable domain (outside the CDR3, taken from reference TRBV5-1 and TRBJ2-5): KAGVTQTPRYLIKTRGQQVTLSCSPISGHRSVSWYQQTPGQGLQFLFEYFSETQRNKGNFPGRFSGRQFSNSRSEMNVSTLELGDSALYLCASSTGQARETQYFGPGTRLLVL.

This rearrangement joins TRBV7-2 to TRBJ2-3, with D perhaps TRBD2 (5 bases). Germline CDR1 and CDR2: SGHTA and FQGNSA. V lost 2 bases and J 1 base, leaving 10 bases between the germline ends. This CDR3 comprises 15 residues. For the CDR3, the DNA is TGTGCCAGCAGCTTAACGCGGGCCCGCACAGATACGCAGTATTTT. As protein: CASSLTRARTDTQYF.

This clonotype was seen only a few times. The chain joins TRBV20-1 to TRBJ1-2; D might be TRBD1 (6 bases). CDR1 DFQATT and CDR2 SNEGSKA come from the germline V gene (reference sequence). This CDR3 contains 12 residues. The ends were cut back, 4 bases at V and 2 bases at J, with 8 bases in the middle. The CDR3 DNA follows: TGCAGTGCTAACAGGGAAAACTATGGCTACACCTTC. It yields the protein CSANRENYGYTF.

Many counts were recorded for this clonotype. The chain uses TRBV19 and TRBJ1-5; 7 bases align to TRBD1. This CDR3 is 13 amino acids long. The trim removed 5 bases at V and 6 bases at J, leaving 4 bases unmatched. The germline V gene encodes CDR1 LNHDA and CDR2 SQIVND (reference sequence). The CDR3 loop reads CASSRQGGQPQHF. The CDR3 DNA reads TGTGCCAGTAGTCGACAGGGCGGTCAGCCCCAGCATTTT.

This clonotype was picked up many times. The V call is TRBV12-3 or TRBV12-4, the J call TRBJ1-3; D not resolved. The CDR3 consists of 11 residues. With 6 bases removed from V and 3 bases from J, the gap between germline ends came to 3 bases. CDR3 residues: CASSLGNTIYF. DNA of the CDR3: TGTGCCAGCAGCCTTGGAAACACCATATATTTT.

The chain carries TRBV20-1 and TRBJ1-2, with 11 bases matching TRBD1. This CDR3 has 14 amino acids. Trimming removed 7 bases from V and 5 bases from J; junction bases left unmatched: 9. From germline, CDR1 is DFQATT and CDR2 SNEGSKA (reference sequence). This chain's CDR3 is CSGTGTGGAYGYTF. The CDR3, as DNA: TGCAGTGGTACCGGGACAGGGGGAGCATATGGCTACACCTTC.

V gene TRBV4-2 combines with J gene TRBJ2-1; 12 nucleotides line up with TRBD2. J was trimmed by 1 base and V by 5 bases; bases with no gene match: 6. Germline CDR1 and CDR2: LGHNA and YNFKEQ. The CDR3 loop spans 17 amino acids. The CDR3 sequence is CASSGLAGYPSYNEQFF. Written as DNA, the CDR3 is TGTGCCAGCAGCGGACTAGCGGGGTACCCTTCCTACAATGAGCAGTTCTTC.

This chain connects TRBV24-1 to TRBJ2-1; 13 bases align to TRBD2. Germline CDR1 KGHDR, CDR2 SFDVKD. J was trimmed by 6 bases and V by 3 bases; bases with no gene match: 4. The CDR3 loop spans 16 amino acids. CDR3 in DNA: TGTGCCACCAGTGATGAAACTAGCGGGAGGGCCAATGAGCAGTTCTTC. Its translation: CATSDETSGRANEQFF.

This clonotype was found many times. This sequence joins TRBV5-1 and TRBJ2-5; 9 positions match TRBD2. The CDR3 runs to 15 residues. Germline values: CDR1 SGHRS, CDR2 YFSETQ. Trimming took 2 bases from V and 5 from J; bases not matched to a gene: 7. The CDR3 reads CASSFGTGLAETQYF. In nucleotides, the CDR3 is TGCGCCAGCAGCTTTGGGACCGGACTAGCGGAGACCCAGTACTTC.

This clonotype turned up a few times. The J gene is TRBJ2-3, the V gene TRBV20-1, with 12 bases lining up with TRBD2. CDR3 length equals 15 residues. From germline, CDR1 is DFQATT and CDR2 SNEGSKA (reference sequence). The junction had 4 bases not matched to a gene; V was cut back by 0 bases and J by 6 bases. The CDR3 loop reads CSARESSGGGDTQYF. CDR3 nucleotide sequence: TGCAGTGCTAGAGAGTCTAGCGGGGGGGGTGATACGCAGTATTTT.

V is TRBV29-1 and J is TRBJ1-3; D is unclear. CDR3 length: 11 amino acids. The V end was cut by 7 bases, the J end by 4 bases, with 8 bases between. Germline loops: CDR1 SQVTM, CDR2 ANQGSEA. This chain's CDR3 is CSGAEGNTIYF. DNA for the CDR3: TGCAGCGGAGCGGAAGGAAACACCATATATTTT.

This clonotype has ten or more counts. The chain employs TRBV7-9 and TRBJ1-5, with 7 bases aligning to TRBD1. Germline lookup yields CDR1 SEHNR and CDR2 FQNEAQ (reference sequence). Trimming at V came to 1 base and at J to 2 bases, leaving 8 bases not matched to a gene. This CDR3 has 17 residues. The chain's CDR3 is CASSLGTGVIGNQPQHF. The CDR3 DNA follows: TGTGCCAGCAGCTTAGGTACAGGGGTGATCGGCAATCAGCCCCAGCATTTT. Complete variable domain (other parts from reference TRBV7-9 and TRBJ1-5): DTGVSQNPRHKITKRGQNVTFRCDPISEHNRLYWYRQTLGQGPEFLTYFQNEAQLEKSRLLSDRFSAERPKGSFSTLEIQRTEQGDSAMYLCASSLGTGVIGNQPQHFGDGTRLSIL.

This clonotype was counted a few times. The V and J genes are TRBV15 and TRBJ2-2, with 9 positions matching TRBD1. V shed 4 bases, J shed 5 bases, and the junction held 5 bases outside the gene matches. The V gene's germline CDR1 is LNHNV and CDR2 YYDKDF (reference sequence). The length of the CDR3 is 15 residues. The CDR3 here is CATSKDRGKTGELFF. The CDR3 bases are TGTGCCACCAGCAAAGACAGGGGGAAGACCGGGGAGCTGTTTTTT.

There are a few counts of this clonotype. In nucleotides, the CDR3 is TGTGCCAGCAGCTTAACGAGAGGTTACCCCTACAATGAGCAGTTCTTC. This gives the protein CASSLTRGYPYNEQFF. This chain links TRBV7-3 with TRBJ2-1; D is unclear. The CDR3 has 16 residues. Germline V gene data show CDR1 as SGHTA and CDR2 as FQGTGA. V was pared by 0 bases and J by 2 bases, with 11 bases between.

This clonotype was counted many times. The rearrangement joins TRBV29-1 to TRBJ2-1, with D unclear. The CDR3 loop spans 18 amino acids. Germline V gene data show CDR1 as SQVTM and CDR2 as ANQGSEA. The germline V and J ends were trimmed by 7 bases and 1 base, with 26 bases remaining between them. This CDR3 reads CSALTFRTPALSYNEQFF. DNA of the CDR3: TGCAGCGCGTTGACGTTTCGGACGCCGGCCTTATCCTACAATGAGCAGTTCTTC.

This clonotype came up a few times. The V gene is TRBV5-1, the J gene TRBJ2-2; TRBD1 agrees at 8 bases. The CDR3 has 15 residues. Trimming took 7 bases from V and 4 from J; bases not matched to a gene: 9. The germline V gene has CDR1 SGHRS and CDR2 YFSETQ. CDR3 in DNA: TGCGCCAGCGGGTTTGGACAGGGAGCCACCGGGGAGCTGTTTTTT. This gives the protein CASGFGQGATGELFF.

This clonotype was recorded at least ten times. This rearrangement joins TRBV7-9 to TRBJ1-1; the match to TRBD1 covers 7 bases. CDR3 length: 15 amino acids. Germline V gene sequence: CDR1 SEHNR, CDR2 FQNEAQ (reference sequence). Germline trimming cut 3 bases from V and 0 bases from J; bases unmatched to any gene: 4. The CDR3 DNA reads TGTGCCAGCAGCTTTCCACAGGGGTTGAACACTGAAGCTTTCTTT. Its protein is CASSFPQGLNTEAFF.

In this sample, this clonotype turned up a few times. The chain employs TRBV12-3 or TRBV12-4 and TRBJ2-1; D is possibly TRBD2 (6 bases). This CDR3 has 15 residues. Deletions cut 3 bases from V and 0 bases from J, with 9 bases between. CDR3 sequence reads: CASSLTRVSYNEQFF. The CDR3 DNA follows: TGTGCCAGCAGTTTGACTAGGGTCTCCTACAATGAGCAGTTCTTC.

The chain has TRBV14 and TRBJ2-3; D is unclear. The CDR3 runs 14 residues. The V gene lost 2 bases and the J gene lost 6 bases, with 12 bases spanning the gap. CDR1 and CDR2 from the germline V gene are SGHDN and FVKESK. The CDR3 coding sequence is TGTGCCAGCAGCCAACTCCGACTGCAGGATACGCAGTATTTT. Its translation: CASSQLRLQDTQYF. Full variable domain (remainder filled in from reference TRBV14 and TRBJ2-3): EAGVTQFPSHSVIEKGQTVTLRCDPISGHDNLYWYRRVMGKEIKFLLHFVKESKQDESGMPNNRFLAERTGGTYSTLKVQPAELEDSGVYFCASSQLRLQDTQYFGPGTRLTVL.

This clonotype was counted ten times or more. The V call is TRBV3-1, the J call TRBJ2-3; 9 nucleotides match TRBD2. The germline CDR1 and CDR2 sequences are LGHDT and YNNKEL (reference sequence). V was clipped by 4 bases and J by 0 bases; unmatched bases: 8. This CDR3 comprises 17 residues. The CDR3 spells CASSPRQTSGSTDTQYF. CDR3 nucleotide sequence: TGTGCCAGCAGCCCCAGGCAGACTAGCGGTAGCACAGATACGCAGTATTTT.

This clonotype was detected only a few times. This chain joins TRBV5-1 and TRBJ1-6, with TRBD1 as a possible D gene (5 bases). V lost 3 bases to trimming and J lost 4 bases, with 20 bases between them. There are 18 residues in the CDR3. The germline gives CDR1 SGHRS, CDR2 YFSETQ. In DNA, the CDR3 is TGCGCCAGCAGCTCGGTCGCCCGGGACGATCTTTATAATTCACCCCTCCACTTT. It yields the protein CASSSVARDDLYNSPLHF.